Listed here are 15 T cell receptor beta chains from one sample, sequenced in a study of T cell changes during pregnancy in multiple sclerosis. Measured with immunoSEQ multiplex PCR; TCRdb has only the in-frame clones, and not every one. The table includes tens of thousands of clones, roughly 91% detected once. The sequencing here drew on peripheral blood, taken in the second trimester of pregnancy. The receptors originated from a female donor in good health, enrolled as a control in a pregnancy study.

The chain links TRBV4-2 to TRBJ1-4; unclear D gene. The CDR3 sequence is 17 residues long. Between the trimmed V and J ends, which lost 3 bases and 3 bases, there was a span of 17 bases. Germline values: CDR1 LGHNA, CDR2 YNFKEQ. The CDR3 DNA follows: TGTGCCAGCAGCCAGGAAGTCCGGGAACGCGCTAATGAAAAACTGTTTTTT. Protein: CASSQEVRERANEKLFF.

The chain employs TRBV4-1 and TRBJ2-5, with a possible D match to TRBD1 (6 bases). Germline CDR1 reads MGHRA; CDR2 reads YSYEKL. CDR3 length equals 15 residues. Trimming pared 3 bases from V and 5 bases from J, leaving 16 bases between. The CDR3: CASSQTPGDGETQYF. CDR3 bases: TGCGCCAGCAGCCAGACGCCAGGGGATGGGGAGACCCAGTACTTC.

The chain recombines TRBV5-1 with TRBJ1-4; possibly TRBD1 for D (5 bases). This CDR3 has 16 residues. V was trimmed by 5 bases and J by 0 bases, leaving 14 bases between them. Germline CDR1 reads SGHRS; CDR2 reads YFSETQ. The CDR3, as DNA: TGCGCCAGCAGAAACAGGCTAGGGGCAACTAATGAAAAACTGTTTTTT. This translates into CASRNRLGATNEKLFF.

V is TRBV5-8 and J is TRBJ2-2; 8 bases agree with TRBD2. Germline V lookup: CDR1 SGHTS, CDR2 YDEGEE. This CDR3 spans 19 amino acids. V trimming: 0 bases; J trimming: 4 bases; junction bases outside the gene matches: 14. The CDR3 region is CASSLVSGIPLTSTGELFF. As DNA, the CDR3 is TGTGCCAGCAGCTTGGTTAGCGGGATCCCCCTCACTTCCACCGGGGAGCTGTTTTTT.

This rearrangement joins TRBV5-6 to TRBJ2-1; 14 positions match TRBD2. J gave up 9 bases and V 4 bases, and 3 bases lay outside the gene matches. The CDR3 is made up of 14 amino acids. Looked up from germline, CDR1 is SGHDT and CDR2 is YYEEEE. CDR3 bases: TGTGCCAGCAGCGGACTAGCGGGAGGTCTTGAGCAGTTCTTC. It encodes CASSGLAGGLEQFF.

V usage is TRBV6-5 and J usage is TRBJ2-3; D is possibly TRBD1 (6 bases). Trimming took off 2 bases at V and 1 base at J, with 7 bases between the two ends. CDR3 length: 14 residues. The germline CDR1 and CDR2 sequences are MNHEY and SVGAGI. Here the CDR3 DNA reads TGTGCCAGCAGTTACCGACAGGGCACAGATACGCAGTATTTT. Protein: CASSYRQGTDTQYF.

This rearrangement joins TRBV19 to TRBJ1-1, with 9 bases aligning to TRBD1. The CDR3 consists of 16 residues. V lost 8 bases, J lost 0 bases, and 10 bases stayed unmatched. The V gene's germline CDR1 is LNHDA and CDR2 SQIVND (reference sequence). The CDR3 DNA reads TGTGCCAGTGGGGACAGGGCGACCTCCATGAACACTGAAGCTTTCTTT. The encoded protein is CASGDRATSMNTEAFF.

V and J are TRBV5-8 and TRBJ2-1, with TRBD1 identical over 9 bases. With V trimmed by 2 bases and J by 8 bases, 5 bases remained unmatched. Germline CDR1 SGHTS, CDR2 YDEGEE. The CDR3 is made up of 14 amino acids. In DNA, the CDR3 is TGTGCCAGCAGCTTAGGGACAGGGTATGATGAGCAGTTCTTC. Translation: CASSLGTGYDEQFF.

The table lists this clone with a count of one. V and J are TRBV30 and TRBJ2-5; maybe TRBD1 (6 bases). TRBJ2-7 explains the end of the DNA better; the J call may be wrong. The CDR3 is 14 amino acids. CDR1 GTSNPN and CDR2 SVGIG come from the germline V gene (reference sequence). The CDR3 region has the DNA TGTGCCTGGTCGGGACACCACAAAGGGTACGAGCAGTACTTC. The encoded protein is CAWSGHHKGYEQYF.

The chain joins TRBV5-6 to TRBJ2-7; weak D call: TRBD1 (5 bases). The CDR3 consists of 12 residues. V lost 3 bases and J lost 3, with 7 bases in between. Germline values: CDR1 SGHDT, CDR2 YYEEEE. This CDR3 is CASSSTGYEQYF. The CDR3 DNA reads TGTGCCAGCAGCTCAACAGGCTACGAGCAGTACTTC.

This clone has only one observation. The chain couples TRBV9 to TRBJ2-5; a weak D match, TRBD2 (7 bases). The CDR3 consists of 15 residues. Trimming left V 4 bases short and J 1 base short, with 14 bases between. CDR1 and CDR2 (germline): SGDLS, YYNGEE. CDR3 nucleotides: TGTGCCAGCAGCCTAGGGGGGGGGCCCCAAGAGACCCAGTACTTC. Protein: CASSLGGGPQETQYF.

V usage is TRBV2 and J usage is TRBJ1-1, with D uncertain. This CDR3 spans 14 amino acids. Germline V lookup: CDR1 SNHLY, CDR2 FYNNEI. The V end was cut by 7 bases, the J end by 0 bases, with 12 bases between. CDR3 region: CASITSYMNTEAFF. CDR3 sequence (DNA): TGTGCCAGCATTACTAGCTATATGAACACTGAAGCTTTCTTT.

The chain is built from TRBV7-9 and TRBJ2-3, with 16 bases identical to TRBD2. The CDR3 has 18 residues. Losses at the gene ends were 5 bases for V and 0 bases for J; bases not matched to a gene: 5. Germline CDR1 is SEHNR and CDR2 is FQNEAQ (reference sequence). CDR3 in amino acids: CASSKGLAGGRSTDTQYF. The CDR3 DNA is TGTGCCAGCAGCAAGGGACTAGCGGGGGGGCGGAGCACAGATACGCAGTATTTT.

With respect to this clone: The same CDR3 can be traced to other DNA sequences in this sample. The chain combines TRBV27 with TRBJ2-2; 11 bases line up with TRBD1. Germline values: CDR1 MNHEY, CDR2 SMNVEV (reference sequence). The V and J ends lost 3 bases and 11 bases, in that order; junction bases with no gene match: 8. The CDR3 sequence is 15 residues long. CDR3 protein: CASSFGTGGIGELFF. In DNA form, the CDR3 reads TGTGCCAGCAGTTTTGGGACAGGGGGTATCGGAGAGCTGTTTTTT.

This clone turned up a few times. The chain couples TRBV6-1 to TRBJ2-1, with D perhaps TRBD2 (6 bases). Germline V CDR1 and CDR2: MNHNS, SASEGT. CDR3 length: 14 residues. V lost 1 base and J lost 4, with 8 bases in between. CDR3 amino acids: CASSEVGGYNEQFF. In nucleotides, the CDR3 is TGTGCCAGCAGTGAAGTTGGAGGGTACAATGAGCAGTTCTTC.